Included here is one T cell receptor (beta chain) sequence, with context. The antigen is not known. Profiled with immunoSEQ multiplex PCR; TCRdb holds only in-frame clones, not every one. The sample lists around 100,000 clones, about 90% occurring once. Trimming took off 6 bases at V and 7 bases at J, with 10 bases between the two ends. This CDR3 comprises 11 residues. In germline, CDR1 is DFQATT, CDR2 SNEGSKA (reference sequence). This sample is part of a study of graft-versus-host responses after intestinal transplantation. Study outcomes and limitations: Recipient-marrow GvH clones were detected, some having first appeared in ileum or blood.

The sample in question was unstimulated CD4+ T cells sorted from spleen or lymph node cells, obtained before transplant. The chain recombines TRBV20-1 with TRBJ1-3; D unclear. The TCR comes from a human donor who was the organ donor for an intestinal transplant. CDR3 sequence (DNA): TGCAGTGCCCGCGGACGGAACACCATATATTTT. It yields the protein CSARGRNTIYF.